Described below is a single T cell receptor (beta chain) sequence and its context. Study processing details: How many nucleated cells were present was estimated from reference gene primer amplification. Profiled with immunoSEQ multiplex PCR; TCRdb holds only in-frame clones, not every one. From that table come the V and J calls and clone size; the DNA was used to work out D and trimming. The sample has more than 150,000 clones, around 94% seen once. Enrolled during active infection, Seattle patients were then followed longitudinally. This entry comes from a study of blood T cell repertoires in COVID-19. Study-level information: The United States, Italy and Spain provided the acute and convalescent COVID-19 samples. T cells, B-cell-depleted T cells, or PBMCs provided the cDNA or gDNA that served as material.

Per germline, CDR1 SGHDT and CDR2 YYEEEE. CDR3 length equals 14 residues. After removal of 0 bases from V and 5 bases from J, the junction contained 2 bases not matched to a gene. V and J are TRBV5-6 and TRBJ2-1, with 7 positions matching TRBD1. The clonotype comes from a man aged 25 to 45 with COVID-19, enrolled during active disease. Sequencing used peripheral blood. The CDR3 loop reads CASSLDRGDNEQFF. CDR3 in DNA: TGTGCCAGCAGCTTGGACAGGGGCGACAATGAGCAGTTCTTC.